This TCR beta chain came from a study of Ad26.COV2.S vaccination and SARS-CoV-2 variants. Libraries were prepared by immunoSEQ multiplex PCR; TCRdb keeps only in-frame clonotypes and omits some of them. Here the sample spans approximately 340,000 clones, 85% being singletons. Only a few counts were recorded for this clone. Treatment noted: some 19 received Ad26.COV2.S at low or high dose, single or two shots; about five received placebo; per-sample allocation not given. On day 63 after the first injection, vaccine and placebo recipients gave samples. The sample was peripheral blood, taken in a trial of Ad26.COV2.S vaccine versus placebo. The TCR originated in a person aged 18 to 59 who received the Ad26.COV2.S COVID-19 vaccine or a placebo.

CDR3 in amino acids: CASSQDSTGMDSPLHF. The CDR3 DNA follows: TGCGCCAGCAGCCAAGATTCTACAGGAATGGATTCACCCCTCCACTTT. This sequence joins TRBV4-3 and TRBJ1-6, with a possible D match to TRBD1 (5 bases). Germline V gives CDR1 LGHNA, CDR2 YSLEER. V was clipped by 0 bases and J by 8 bases, with 14 bases between them. The CDR3 is 16 residues long.